Sequencing of this T cell receptor beta chain was carried out in a study of cytomegalovirus exposure and HLA in healthy donors. Study-level points and caveats: Immune exposure information available was restricted to CMV serostatus. Owing to their indistinguishability, certain V segments, notably TRBV6-2 and TRBV6-3, were excluded. The investigators catalogued 150 or so TCR beta chains as cytomegalovirus-associated.

V dropped 9 bases and J dropped 4; count of bases not matched to a gene: 8. Germline V CDR1 and CDR2: MNHEY, SMNVEV (reference sequence). The CDR3 sequence is 14 residues long. Remarks on this clone: What it binds is not known.

Primers for the PCR totalled 60 Vbeta and 13 Jbeta. TCRdb's copy holds only in-frame clones and misses some; the assay was immunoSEQ multiplex PCR. The sample consists of about 150,000 clones, around 75% of them appearing once. This TCR derives from a woman aged 25-40 years in good health and CMV-seronegative. The sequenced material came from PBMCs. The chain carries TRBV27 and TRBJ1-1; 10 bases map to TRBD1. The CDR3 spells CARSGTGVSTEAFF. The CDR3 DNA reads TGTGCCAGATCCGGGACAGGGGTCAGCACTGAAGCTTTCTTT.